What follows are 25 T cell receptor beta chains derived from one specimen sequenced in a study of blood T cell repertoires in COVID-19. Assay used: immunoSEQ multiplex PCR; TCRdb lists only in-frame clones, some missing. The table includes under 400,000 clones, approximately 91% detected once. Sequencing was carried out using PBMCs or T cells enriched from blood (not recorded which). These receptors came from a woman aged 25-40 years who had been exposed to COVID-19.

In its sample, this clone was seen once. The chain carries TRBV12-3 or TRBV12-4 and TRBJ1-1, with unresolved D. The CDR3 covers 12 residues. V lost 4 bases to trimming and J lost 7 bases, with 10 bases between them. DNA for the CDR3: TGTGCCAGCAGTTCGTTGGCCCTTGAAGCTTTCTTT. It translates to CASSSLALEAFF.

This chain connects TRBV18 to TRBJ2-7; D is ambiguous. The CDR3 runs to 14 residues. Germline values: CDR1 KGHSH, CDR2 LQKENI. Trimming cost V 0 bases and J 2 bases, with 8 bases left between them. The CDR3 protein is CASSPPAETYEQYF. The CDR3 bases are TGTGCCAGCTCACCACCGGCAGAAACCTACGAGCAGTACTTC. The complete variable domain, with remaining parts taken from reference TRBV18 and TRBJ2-7, reads NAGVMQNPRHLVRRRGQEARLRCSPMKGHSHVYWYRQLPEEGLKFMVYLQKENIIDESGMPKERFSAEFPKEGPSILRIQQVVRGDSAAYFCASSPPAETYEQYFGPGTRLTVT.

This chain uses TRBV15 with TRBJ2-7, with 15 bases fitting TRBD2. Germline V gives CDR1 LNHNV, CDR2 YYDKDF (reference sequence). CDR3 length equals 18 residues. J was trimmed by 4 bases and V by 1 base; bases with no gene match: 8. CDR3 protein: CATSRGGLAGGIGYEQYF. Written as DNA, the CDR3 is TGTGCCACCAGCAGAGGCGGACTAGCGGGAGGGATAGGATACGAGCAGTACTTC.

This rearrangement joins TRBV29-1 to TRBJ2-7; 8 bases are shared with TRBD2. The V gene's germline CDR1 is SQVTM and CDR2 ANQGSEA. J was trimmed by 7 bases and V by 3 bases; bases with no gene match: 8. CDR3 length: 13 residues. This chain's CDR3 is CSVDSGKAREQYF. In DNA form, the CDR3 reads TGCAGCGTTGATAGCGGGAAAGCGAGGGAGCAGTACTTC.

This clone was counted only a few times. The chain carries TRBV7-3 and TRBJ2-3; 8 nucleotides line up with TRBD1. J lost 0 bases, V lost 4 bases, and 3 bases had no gene match. Germline V gene sequence: CDR1 SGHTA, CDR2 FQGTGA. This CDR3 region has 15 residues. CDR3 region: CASSYGQGSTDTQYF. In nucleotides, the CDR3 is TGTGCCAGCAGCTATGGACAGGGAAGCACAGATACGCAGTATTTT.

The chain links TRBV29-1 to TRBJ1-4; D is possibly TRBD1 (5 bases). The CDR3 totals 16 residues. V lost 2 bases and J lost 4, with 17 bases in between. Germline assignment: CDR1 SQVTM and CDR2 ANQGSEA. The CDR3 here is CSVEKGGRQGNEKLFF. As DNA, the CDR3 is TGCAGCGTTGAAAAGGGAGGTCGGCAGGGTAATGAAAAACTGTTTTTT.

The chain links TRBV24-1 to TRBJ1-3, with a possible D match to TRBD1 (5 bases). The V end lost 3 bases, the J end lost 0 bases, and 8 bases lay between the germline ends. CDR3 length equals 15 residues. Germline CDR1 is KGHDR and CDR2 is SFDVKD. CDR3 nucleotide sequence: TGTGCCACCAGTGATGAAGGGGTCTCTGGAAACACCATATATTTT. Its protein is CATSDEGVSGNTIYF.

This clone was seen just once. The chain is built from TRBV11-2 and TRBJ2-5, with 7 positions matching TRBD2. V shed 1 base, J shed 0 bases, and the junction held 2 bases outside the gene matches. CDR1 and CDR2 (germline): SGHAT, FQNNGV. This CDR3 has 15 residues. CDR3 DNA: TGTGCCAGCAGCTTAGTGGGGGGGGACCAAGAGACCCAGTACTTC. Translated, it gives CASSLVGGDQETQYF.

There are a few counts of this clone. This chain links TRBV27 with TRBJ2-5; the D is unclear. The CDR3 loop spans 14 amino acids. Germline CDR1 reads MNHEY; CDR2 reads SMNVEV (reference sequence). The V and J ends lost 6 bases and 5 bases respectively, with 16 bases between them. As DNA, the CDR3 is TGTGCCAGCAGCCCACGCGGCGGCCAGGAGACCCAGTACTTC. Its translation: CASSPRGGQETQYF.

The gene calls are TRBV24-1 and TRBJ2-1, with 7 bases aligning to TRBD1. The V and J ends lost 1 base and 0 bases, in that order; junction bases with no gene match: 5. From germline, CDR1 is KGHDR and CDR2 SFDVKD. This CDR3 comprises 17 residues. For the CDR3, the DNA is TGTGCCACCAGTGATTTTCCAGGGGGAAGCTCCTACAATGAGCAGTTCTTC. Its translation is CATSDFPGGSSYNEQFF.

The chain combines TRBV12-3 or TRBV12-4 with TRBJ2-1; 8 bases fit TRBD1. V lost 6 bases to trimming and J lost 6 bases; unmatched junction nucleotides: 4. CDR3 length: 13 residues. The CDR3 is CASRADRGNEQFF. The CDR3 nucleotides are TGTGCCAGCAGAGCAGACAGGGGCAATGAGCAGTTCTTC.

The J gene is TRBJ1-4, the V gene TRBV6-4; possible D gene TRBD1, 6 bases. V was shortened by 2 bases and J by 4 bases, with 20 bases between the two germline ends. The CDR3 length is 18 residues. CDR1 is MRHNA, CDR2 SNTAGT, per germline. The CDR3 DNA follows: TGTGCCAGCAGTGACAAAGGAAACCACAGGGTAGATAATGAAAAACTGTTTTTT. It yields the protein CASSDKGNHRVDNEKLFF.

This chain joins TRBV9 and TRBJ2-1; 11 bases fit TRBD2. The V gene end was trimmed by 6 bases and the J gene end by 8 bases; junction bases not matched to a gene: 10. The germline CDR1 and CDR2 sequences are SGDLS and YYNGEE. The CDR3 covers 15 residues. CDR3 loop: CASTVGTSGGDEQFF. DNA for the CDR3: TGTGCCAGCACCGTGGGGACTAGCGGAGGCGATGAGCAGTTCTTC. Full variable domain (remainder filled in from reference TRBV9 and TRBJ2-1): DSGVTQTPKHLITATGQRVTLRCSPRSGDLSVYWYQQSLDQGLQFLIQYYNGEERAKGNILERFSAQQFPDLHSELNLSSLELGDSALYFCASTVGTSGGDEQFFGPGTRLTVL.

A word on this clone: Other DNA sequences from this sample encode an identical CDR3 as well. The rearrangement links TRBV3-1 (or the pseudogene TRBV3-2) to TRBJ2-3, with D tentatively TRBD1 (7 bases). The CDR3 extends over 15 amino acids. V was cut by 4 bases and J by 0 bases, with 11 bases left in between. Germline V gene lookup returns CDR1 LGHDT and CDR2 YNNKEL (reference sequence). DNA of the CDR3: TGTGCCAGCAGCCCGACAGGGACTAGCACAGATACGCAGTATTTT. It yields the protein CASSPTGTSTDTQYF.

V and J are TRBV27 and TRBJ2-3; D possibly corresponds to TRBD1 (6 bases). CDR3 length: 16 residues. CDR1 is MNHEY, CDR2 SMNVEV, per germline (reference sequence). Trimming shortened V by 6 bases and J by 4 bases, and 20 bases separated the two germline ends. CDR3 sequence: CASSRLWVGGSDTQYF. For the CDR3, the DNA is TGTGCCAGCAGCCGCCTTTGGGTAGGGGGATCAGATACGCAGTATTTT.

The chain combines TRBV18 with TRBJ2-2; 10 bases line up with TRBD2. V shed 5 bases and J 1 base; nucleotides not matched to a gene: 7. Germline V gene sequence: CDR1 KGHSH, CDR2 LQKENI. This CDR3 contains 17 residues. CDR3 bases: TGTGCCAGCTCATCCGCAAGCGGGAGGGGGAACACCGGGGAGCTGTTTTTT. Translation gives CASSSASGRGNTGELFF. The full variable domain, in which reference TRBV18 and TRBJ2-2 provide the parts outside the CDR3, is NAGVMQNPRHLVRRRGQEARLRCSPMKGHSHVYWYRQLPEEGLKFMVYLQKENIIDESGMPKERFSAEFPKEGPSILRIQQVVRGDSAAYFCASSSASGRGNTGELFFGEGSRLTVL.

Only a few counts were recorded for this clone. V gene TRBV28 combines with J gene TRBJ2-6, with 8 bases lining up with TRBD1. The CDR3 contains 20 residues. Losses at the gene ends were 5 bases for V and 1 base for J; bases not matched to a gene: 16. Germline-derived CDR1 and CDR2 are MDHEN and SYDVKM. The CDR3 DNA sequence: TGTGCCAGCAGTAGGGGGAGCGTAGGGACAGGAGAATCTGGGGCCAACGTCCTGACTTTC. It encodes CASSRGSVGTGESGANVLTF.

This chain joins TRBV5-4 and TRBJ2-1; 10 nucleotides line up with TRBD2. Germline CDR1 reads SGHNT; CDR2 reads YYREEE (reference sequence). V was clipped by 5 bases and J by 2 bases; unmatched bases: 7. The CDR3 loop spans 16 amino acids. CDR3 in DNA: TGTGCCAGCAGTCCAAAACTAGCGGGAACCTACAATGAGCAGTTCTTC. Translating gives CASSPKLAGTYNEQFF.

In this sample, this clone turned up a few times. This rearrangement joins TRBV5-4 to TRBJ2-7; D possibly corresponds to TRBD2 (6 bases). V lost 5 bases and J 0 bases, leaving 15 bases between the germline ends. From germline, CDR1 is SGHNT and CDR2 YYREEE (reference sequence). This CDR3 region has 15 residues. DNA for the CDR3: TGTGCCAGCAGACCCACTGTCGGGAGCTCCTACGAGCAGTACTTC. Translating it yields CASRPTVGSSYEQYF.

This clone has only one observation. The chain employs TRBV6-6 and TRBJ2-2; 8 positions agree with TRBD1. The CDR3 sequence is 15 residues long. From germline, CDR1 is MNHNY and CDR2 SVGAGI (reference sequence). The ends lost 6 bases at V and 3 bases at J; junction bases unmatched: 6. For the CDR3, the DNA is TGTGCCAGCAGGCGACAGGGGACGGACACCGGGGAGCTGTTTTTT. This codes for CASRRQGTDTGELFF.

This chain connects TRBV5-1 to TRBJ2-1; D is possibly TRBD2 (6 bases). CDR1 SGHRS and CDR2 YFSETQ come from the germline V gene. CDR3 length: 14 amino acids. Trimming took off 4 bases at V and 5 bases at J, with 13 bases between the two ends. The CDR3 protein is CASSVPGLHNEQFF. In DNA form, the CDR3 reads TGCGCCAGCAGCGTCCCGGGACTCCACAATGAGCAGTTCTTC.

V usage is TRBV4-2 and J usage is TRBJ2-1; 9 nucleotides line up with TRBD2. Germline V CDR1 and CDR2: LGHNA, YNFKEQ. CDR3 length: 18 residues. V shed 7 bases, J shed 5 bases, and the junction held 18 bases outside the gene matches. The CDR3 sequence is CASTEGASGIVRDNEQFF. In nucleotides, the CDR3 is TGTGCCAGCACCGAAGGAGCTAGCGGGATTGTAAGGGACAATGAGCAGTTCTTC.

The J gene is TRBJ2-5, the V gene TRBV27; D not resolved. In germline, CDR1 is MNHEY, CDR2 SMNVEV (reference sequence). The length of the CDR3 is 12 residues. The V end lost 3 bases, the J end lost 0 bases, and 2 bases lay between the germline ends. The CDR3 is CASSFDQETQYF. The CDR3, as DNA: TGTGCCAGCAGTTTCGACCAAGAGACCCAGTACTTC.

This clone was seen a handful of times. The J gene is TRBJ1-6, the V gene TRBV9, with 11 bases fitting TRBD1. Germline values: CDR1 SGDLS, CDR2 YYNGEE. V lost 3 bases, J lost 9 bases, and 8 bases stayed unmatched. There are 16 residues in the CDR3. DNA of the CDR3: TGTGCCAGCAGCGCTTTTGTGGACAGGGGGCGTTCACCCCTCCACTTT. Translated: CASSAFVDRGRSPLHF. Filled out from reference TRBV9 and TRBJ1-6, the complete variable domain reads DSGVTQTPKHLITATGQRVTLRCSPRSGDLSVYWYQQSLDQGLQFLIQYYNGEERAKGNILERFSAQQFPDLHSELNLSSLELGDSALYFCASSAFVDRGRSPLHFGNGTRLTVT.

The chain is built from TRBV19 and TRBJ1-2; TRBD1 matches 9 bases. The CDR3 is 15 residues long. V gave up 3 bases and J gave up 5 bases; unmatched junction bases: 7. CDR1 is LNHDA and CDR2 is SQIVND in the germline V gene (reference sequence). The CDR3 is CASSITPTGGYGYTF. The CDR3 nucleotides are TGTGCCAGTAGTATTACTCCGACAGGGGGGTATGGCTACACCTTC.